Listed below are T cell receptor beta chains from one sample, sequenced in a study of blood T cell repertoires in COVID-19. Clones were sequenced by immunoSEQ multiplex PCR, and TCRdb holds only the in-frame ones, with some missing. The table records 250,000 to 350,000 clones, approximately 90% of them present only once. The sample taken for sequencing was PBMCs or T cells enriched from blood (not recorded which). Receptors were obtained from a young woman who had recovered from COVID-19. Each CDR3 is given with its conserved first and last residue. The D gene is left open where the match is weak. Clone sizes are given selectively: once, few, many, or a class where the clone is expanded.

d_gene: TRBD2
j_gene: TRBJ2-5
len: 15
v_gene: TRBV4-2
abundance: once
CDR3aa: CASSQVSGRGETQYF
CDR3nt: TGTGCCAGCAGCCAAGTCAGCGGGAGAGGAGAGACCCAGTACTTC

d_gene: -
j_gene: TRBJ1-2
len: 13
v_gene: TRBV28
abundance: few
CDR3aa: CASSLFEGYGYTF
CDR3nt: TGTGCCAGCAGTTTATTTGAGGGTTATGGCTACACCTTC

d_gene: TRBD1
j_gene: TRBJ2-7
len: 14
v_gene: TRBV7-8
abundance: -
CDR3aa: CASSFGAGGREQYF
CDR3nt: TGTGCCAGCAGCTTTGGGGCAGGGGGCCGGGAGCAGTACTTC

d_gene: -
j_gene: TRBJ1-1
len: 16
v_gene: TRBV12-5
abundance: once
CDR3aa: CASGLVDSSPNTEAFF
CDR3nt: TGTGCTAGTGGTTTGGTTGACAGCTCACCGAACACTGAAGCTTTCTTT

d_gene: TRBD2
j_gene: TRBJ2-2
len: 15
v_gene: TRBV2
abundance: once
CDR3aa: CASSGTSVNTGELFF
CDR3nt: TGTGCCAGCAGTGGCACTAGCGTGAACACCGGGGAGCTGTTTTTT

d_gene: -
j_gene: TRBJ2-3
len: 13
v_gene: TRBV7-3
abundance: -
CDR3aa: CASSPNFSDTQYF
CDR3nt: TGTGCCAGCAGCCCTAATTTTTCAGATACGCAGTATTTT

d_gene: -
j_gene: TRBJ1-6
len: 16
v_gene: TRBV9
abundance: -
CDR3aa: CASSGAPGGWNSPLHF
CDR3nt: TGTGCCAGCAGCGGGGCCCCGGGAGGATGGAATTCACCCCTCCACTTT

d_gene: -
j_gene: TRBJ1-3
len: 14
v_gene: TRBV6-2/TRBV6-3
abundance: -
CDR3aa: CASSFMDIGNTIYF
CDR3nt: TGTGCCAGCAGTTTTATGGACATCGGAAACACCATATATTTT

d_gene: -
j_gene: TRBJ2-6
len: 17
v_gene: TRBV14
abundance: -
CDR3aa: CASSQDEGRSGANVLTF
CDR3nt: TGTGCCAGCAGCCAAGATGAGGGGAGGTCTGGGGCCAACGTCCTGACTTTC

d_gene: TRBD2
j_gene: TRBJ2-5
len: 17
v_gene: TRBV2
abundance: -
CDR3aa: CASSVDGSSGDRETQYF
CDR3nt: TGTGCCAGCAGTGTAGATGGGTCTAGCGGGGACCGGGAGACCCAGTACTTC

d_gene: -
j_gene: TRBJ2-1
len: 13
v_gene: TRBV5-4
abundance: -
CDR3aa: CASSFTGGDEQFF
CDR3nt: TGTGCCAGCAGCTTCACGGGGGGCGATGAGCAGTTCTTC

d_gene: -
j_gene: TRBJ1-2
len: 16
v_gene: TRBV19
abundance: -
CDR3aa: CASSIETRVGGYGYTF
CDR3nt: TGTGCCAGTAGTATAGAGACCAGGGTTGGCGGCTATGGCTACACCTTC

d_gene: -
j_gene: TRBJ1-5
len: 16
v_gene: TRBV7-2
abundance: -
CDR3aa: CASSLVGGNSNQPQHF
CDR3nt: TGTGCCAGCAGCTTAGTAGGCGGGAATAGCAATCAGCCCCAGCATTTT

d_gene: -
j_gene: TRBJ1-1
len: 16
v_gene: TRBV4-3
abundance: -
CDR3aa: CASSQDLGGSGTEAFF
CDR3nt: TGCGCCAGCAGCCAAGATCTCGGGGGGTCGGGCACTGAAGCTTTCTTT

d_gene: -
j_gene: TRBJ2-1
len: 15
v_gene: TRBV5-1
abundance: -
CDR3aa: CASSPRGGMTSEQFF
CDR3nt: TGCGCCAGCAGCCCCCGTGGGGGCATGACAAGTGAGCAGTTCTTC

d_gene: TRBD1
j_gene: TRBJ1-2
len: 16
v_gene: TRBV6-5
abundance: -
CDR3aa: CASSFSGTGVGDGYTF
CDR3nt: TGTGCCAGCAGTTTTTCCGGGACAGGGGTAGGGGATGGCTACACCTTC

d_gene: -
j_gene: TRBJ1-1
len: 10
v_gene: TRBV30
abundance: -
CDR3aa: CAWKSYEAFF
CDR3nt: TGTGCCTGGAAGAGTTATGAAGCTTTCTTT

d_gene: TRBD1
j_gene: TRBJ1-1
len: 14
v_gene: TRBV27
abundance: -
CDR3aa: CASSPWDRGSEAFF
CDR3nt: TGTGCCAGCAGTCCCTGGGACAGGGGCTCTGAAGCTTTCTTT

d_gene: TRBD1
j_gene: TRBJ1-5
len: 15
v_gene: TRBV7-2
abundance: -
CDR3aa: CASSLGQATNQPQHF
CDR3nt: TGTGCCAGCAGCCTAGGACAGGCCACCAATCAGCCCCAGCATTTT

d_gene: TRBD1
j_gene: TRBJ1-2
len: 13
v_gene: TRBV3-1/TRBV3-2
abundance: -
CDR3aa: CASSHPTGNGYTF
CDR3nt: TGTGCCAGCAGCCACCCGACAGGGAATGGCTACACCTTC

d_gene: TRBD1
j_gene: TRBJ1-5
len: 15
v_gene: TRBV2
abundance: few
CDR3aa: CASSGTGVRGQPQHF
CDR3nt: TGTGCCAGCAGCGGGACAGGGGTTCGTGGACAGCCCCAGCATTTT

d_gene: TRBD2
j_gene: TRBJ2-1
len: 17
v_gene: TRBV7-3
abundance: -
CDR3aa: CASSETSGRYSYNEQFF
CDR3nt: TGTGCCAGCAGCGAGACTAGCGGGAGGTATAGCTACAATGAGCAGTTCTTC

d_gene: -
j_gene: TRBJ1-2
len: 15
v_gene: TRBV4-3
abundance: -
CDR3aa: CASSQDRGLYYGYTF
CDR3nt: TGCGCCAGCAGCCAAGACAGGGGCCTATACTATGGCTACACCTTC

d_gene: TRBD2
j_gene: TRBJ2-1
len: 14
v_gene: TRBV9
abundance: -
CDR3aa: CASSVAGGQNEQFF
CDR3nt: TGTGCCAGCAGCGTAGCGGGAGGGCAGAATGAGCAGTTCTTC

d_gene: TRBD1
j_gene: TRBJ1-3
len: 17
v_gene: TRBV7-2
abundance: -
CDR3aa: CASSFLSTGGFRNTIYF
CDR3nt: TGTGCCAGCAGCTTCCTCTCAACAGGGGGCTTTAGAAACACCATATATTTT

d_gene: -
j_gene: TRBJ2-7
len: 14
v_gene: TRBV4-3
abundance: once
CDR3aa: CASSHPRGVYEQYF
CDR3nt: TGCGCCAGCAGCCATCCCAGGGGAGTCTACGAGCAGTACTTC

d_gene: TRBD2
j_gene: TRBJ2-5
len: 15
v_gene: TRBV18
abundance: -
CDR3aa: CASSPVAGVQETQYF
CDR3nt: TGTGCCAGCTCACCCGTAGCGGGGGTCCAAGAGACCCAGTACTTC

d_gene: TRBD1
j_gene: TRBJ2-7
len: 13
v_gene: TRBV28
abundance: -
CDR3aa: CASNPGQGYEQYF
CDR3nt: TGTGCCAGCAACCCGGGACAGGGCTACGAGCAGTACTTC

d_gene: -
j_gene: TRBJ1-6
len: 13
v_gene: TRBV27
abundance: -
CDR3aa: CASSHREYSPLHF
CDR3nt: TGTGCCAGCAGTCACAGGGAATACTCACCCCTCCACTTT

d_gene: -
j_gene: TRBJ1-2
len: 15
v_gene: TRBV7-2
abundance: many
CDR3aa: CASSWGVGEGYGYTF
CDR3nt: TGTGCCAGCAGCTGGGGGGTAGGAGAGGGCTATGGCTACACCTTC

d_gene: -
j_gene: TRBJ1-2
len: 15
v_gene: TRBV5-4
abundance: -
CDR3aa: CASSLETGSLYGYTF
CDR3nt: TGTGCCAGCAGCTTGGAGACAGGATCACTGTATGGCTACACCTTC

d_gene: -
j_gene: TRBJ1-3
len: 16
v_gene: TRBV18
abundance: once
CDR3aa: CASSLRQALAGNTIYF
CDR3nt: TGTGCCAGCTCACTCCGACAGGCCCTAGCCGGAAACACCATATATTTT

d_gene: TRBD1
j_gene: TRBJ1-1
len: 13
v_gene: TRBV18
abundance: -
CDR3aa: CASSPGQGEMKFF
CDR3nt: TGTGCCAGCTCACCAGGACAGGGGGAGATGAAGTTCTTT

d_gene: TRBD2
j_gene: TRBJ2-5
len: 16
v_gene: TRBV5-1
abundance: once
CDR3aa: CASSSGLADGQETQYF
CDR3nt: TGCGCCAGCAGCTCGGGACTAGCGGACGGACAAGAGACCCAGTACTTC

d_gene: -
j_gene: TRBJ1-5
len: 16
v_gene: TRBV28
abundance: -
CDR3aa: CASRPASRVDNQPQHF
CDR3nt: TGTGCCAGCCGTCCAGCGTCCAGGGTGGACAATCAGCCCCAGCATTTT

d_gene: -
j_gene: TRBJ1-1
len: 15
v_gene: TRBV14
abundance: once
CDR3aa: CASSQAGFLYTEAFF
CDR3nt: TGTGCCAGCAGCCAAGCAGGGTTTCTCTACACTGAAGCTTTCTTT

d_gene: -
j_gene: TRBJ1-1
len: 14
v_gene: TRBV30
abundance: few
CDR3aa: CAWSLEGGVTEAFF
CDR3nt: TGTGCCTGGAGTTTGGAGGGTGGTGTCACTGAAGCTTTCTTT

d_gene: -
j_gene: TRBJ1-2
len: 13
v_gene: TRBV5-6
abundance: few
CDR3aa: CASSLQGYYGYTF
CDR3nt: TGTGCCAGCAGCCTACAGGGCTACTATGGCTACACCTTC

d_gene: TRBD1
j_gene: TRBJ1-2
len: 14
v_gene: TRBV2
abundance: -
CDR3aa: CASSEQGADYGYTF
CDR3nt: TGTGCCAGCAGTGAACAGGGGGCTGACTATGGCTACACCTTC

d_gene: -
j_gene: TRBJ2-7
len: 11
v_gene: TRBV11-2
abundance: -
CDR3aa: CASSRVLEQYF
CDR3nt: TGTGCCAGCAGCCGAGTTCTAGAGCAGTACTTC

d_gene: -
j_gene: TRBJ2-5
len: 14
v_gene: TRBV6-1
abundance: -
CDR3aa: CASREGGDLETQYF
CDR3nt: TGTGCCAGCAGGGAAGGGGGGGACTTGGAGACCCAGTACTTC

d_gene: TRBD2
j_gene: TRBJ2-1
len: 16
v_gene: TRBV7-3
abundance: -
CDR3aa: CASSTPEREGLNEQFF
CDR3nt: TGTGCCAGCAGCACTCCGGAAAGGGAGGGCCTCAATGAGCAGTTCTTC

d_gene: -
j_gene: TRBJ1-1
len: 14
v_gene: TRBV27
abundance: -
CDR3aa: CASSLVGLKTEAFF
CDR3nt: TGTGCCAGCAGTTTAGTCGGGTTGAAAACTGAAGCTTTCTTT

d_gene: TRBD2
j_gene: TRBJ2-3
len: 17
v_gene: TRBV5-1
abundance: -
CDR3aa: CASSLGWSSGSTDTQYF
CDR3nt: TGCGCCAGCAGCTTGGGGTGGAGTAGCGGGAGCACAGATACGCAGTATTTT

d_gene: -
j_gene: TRBJ1-1
len: 13
v_gene: TRBV5-1
abundance: few
CDR3aa: CASSRTVNTEAFF
CDR3nt: TGCGCCAGCAGCCGCACAGTTAACACTGAAGCTTTCTTT

d_gene: TRBD2
j_gene: TRBJ2-5
len: 19
v_gene: TRBV5-6
abundance: -
CDR3aa: CASSPYALRTSGGVKTQYF
CDR3nt: TGTGCCAGCAGCCCGTACGCCCTAAGGACTAGCGGGGGAGTAAAGACCCAGTACTTC

d_gene: -
j_gene: TRBJ2-3
len: 15
v_gene: TRBV7-9
abundance: -
CDR3aa: CASSSQDVRTDTQYF
CDR3nt: TGTGCCAGCAGCTCCCAGGATGTCCGCACAGATACGCAGTATTTT

d_gene: -
j_gene: TRBJ2-2
len: 17
v_gene: TRBV4-2
abundance: -
CDR3aa: CASSQVRGRLITGELFF
CDR3nt: TGTGCCAGCAGCCAGGTGCGGGGGCGGCTCATTACCGGGGAGCTGTTTTTT

d_gene: TRBD1
j_gene: TRBJ1-3
len: 13
v_gene: TRBV10-3
abundance: -
CDR3aa: CASDRGPGNTIYF
CDR3nt: TGTGCCAGCGACAGGGGCCCTGGAAACACCATATATTTT

d_gene: -
j_gene: TRBJ2-2
len: 16
v_gene: TRBV5-5
abundance: -
CDR3aa: CASSLVFTGNTGELFF
CDR3nt: TGTGCCAGCAGCTTGGTTTTTACAGGCAACACCGGGGAGCTGTTTTTT

d_gene: TRBD1
j_gene: TRBJ2-1
len: 15
v_gene: TRBV27
abundance: -
CDR3aa: CASILRQGVSDEQFF
CDR3nt: TGTGCCAGCATCCTACGACAGGGTGTTTCCGATGAGCAGTTCTTC

d_gene: -
j_gene: TRBJ2-7
len: 14
v_gene: TRBV7-2
abundance: -
CDR3aa: CASSRRTTGYEQYF
CDR3nt: TGTGCCAGCAGCCGGCGGACTACCGGATACGAGCAGTACTTC

d_gene: TRBD2
j_gene: TRBJ2-2
len: 13
v_gene: TRBV6-6
abundance: -
CDR3aa: CASRAGGPGELFF
CDR3nt: TGTGCCAGCAGGGCGGGGGGTCCCGGGGAGCTGTTTTTT

d_gene: -
j_gene: TRBJ1-2
len: 14
v_gene: TRBV2
abundance: -
CDR3aa: CASSEVQANYGYTF
CDR3nt: TGTGCCAGCAGTGAAGTTCAGGCTAACTATGGCTACACCTTC

d_gene: TRBD2
j_gene: TRBJ2-3
len: 17
v_gene: TRBV7-3
abundance: -
CDR3aa: CASSSASSGSPTDTQYF
CDR3nt: TGTGCCAGCAGCTCCGCCTCTAGCGGGAGCCCCACAGATACGCAGTATTTT

d_gene: TRBD1
j_gene: TRBJ2-7
len: 14
v_gene: TRBV4-3
abundance: -
CDR3aa: CASSTRTGAYEQYF
CDR3nt: TGCGCCAGCAGCACCCGGACAGGGGCGTACGAGCAGTACTTC